These 16 T cell receptor beta chains were sequenced from one sample in a study of blood T cell repertoires in COVID-19. The table came from immunoSEQ multiplex PCR; TCRdb's copy has only in-frame clones and leaves some out. The data hold roughly 160,000 clones, with around four fifths observed a single time. The sample was peripheral blood. The origin of the receptors is a woman older than 75 with COVID-19, enrolled during active disease.

The genes are TRBV5-3 and TRBJ2-1; a possible D gene is TRBD2 (6 bases). TRBV5-3 is an ORF, and what it does is uncertain. The length of the CDR3 is 18 residues. Trimming took off 1 base at V and 7 bases at J, with 24 bases between the two ends. The CDR3 sequence: CARSLRDRGTGALNEQFF. In DNA form, the CDR3 reads TGTGCCAGAAGCTTGCGCGACCGGGGGACCGGGGCACTGAATGAGCAGTTCTTC.

The J gene is TRBJ2-5, the V gene TRBV7-2, with 9 bases matching TRBD2. The germline V gene encodes CDR1 SGHTA and CDR2 FQGNSA. This CDR3 has 16 residues. J lost 5 bases, V lost 0 bases, and 7 bases had no gene match. The CDR3 nucleotides are TGTGCCAGCAGCTTAGCGGGTAGCGGGAGTTGGGAGACCCAGTACTTC. Translation: CASSLAGSGSWETQYF.

The rearrangement joins TRBV19 to TRBJ1-1, with D possibly being TRBD1 (5 bases). Germline V gives CDR1 LNHDA, CDR2 SQIVND (reference sequence). The CDR3 runs to 14 residues. V was trimmed by 3 bases and J by 3 bases, leaving 11 bases between them. The CDR3 is CASSMIRGYTEAFF. The DNA for the CDR3 is TGTGCCAGTAGTATGATAAGGGGCTACACTGAAGCTTTCTTT.

V is TRBV12-3 or TRBV12-4 and J is TRBJ2-5; the match to TRBD2 covers 7 bases. The CDR3 is made up of 11 amino acids. Trimming removed 3 bases from V and 9 bases from J; junction bases left unmatched: 1. This CDR3 reads CASSLGGSQYF. Here the CDR3 DNA reads TGTGCCAGCAGTTTGGGGGGGTCCCAGTACTTC.

This chain links TRBV5-5 with TRBJ2-7, with 8 bases matching TRBD1. Germline CDR1 reads SGHKS; CDR2 reads YYEKEE (reference sequence). V shed 7 bases and J 2 bases; nucleotides not matched to a gene: 5. The CDR3 runs 13 residues. For the CDR3, the DNA is TGTGCCAGCCAGACAGGGGTCACCTACGAGCAGTACTTC. Translating gives CASQTGVTYEQYF.

The V call is TRBV5-1, the J call TRBJ1-1; tentatively, D is TRBD1 (6 bases). V was cut by 6 bases and J by 6 bases, with 24 bases left in between. CDR3 length equals 16 residues. Germline V CDR1 and CDR2: SGHRS, YFSETQ. CDR3 in amino acids: CASTPQGVNEGAEAFF. In DNA, the CDR3 is TGCGCCAGCACCCCACAGGGTGTCAATGAGGGGGCTGAAGCTTTCTTT.

The chain joins TRBV7-9 to TRBJ1-5; tentatively, D is TRBD1 (6 bases). The germline V and J ends were trimmed by 9 bases and 3 bases, with 9 bases remaining between them. The CDR3 has 12 residues. Germline assignment: CDR1 SEHNR and CDR2 FQNEAQ (reference sequence). CDR3: CARRGNNQPQHF. CDR3 coding DNA: TGTGCCAGGAGGGGGAACAATCAGCCCCAGCATTTT.

V gene TRBV5-1 combines with J gene TRBJ2-3; TRBD2 might be the D (6 bases). The CDR3 is made up of 14 amino acids. Germline CDR1 is SGHRS and CDR2 is YFSETQ. V shed 2 bases and J shed 2 bases, with 9 bases lying between them. The CDR3 nucleotides are TGCGCCAGCAGCTTACTAGCCCCCACAGATACGCAGTATTTT. Its protein is CASSLLAPTDTQYF. The full variable domain, rest sourced from reference TRBV5-1 and TRBJ2-3, is KAGVTQTPRYLIKTRGQQVTLSCSPISGHRSVSWYQQTPGQGLQFLFEYFSETQRNKGNFPGRFSGRQFSNSRSEMNVSTLELGDSALYLCASSLLAPTDTQYFGPGTRLTVL.

The genes are TRBV28 and TRBJ2-5, with 7 bases fitting TRBD1. Looked up from germline, CDR1 is MDHEN and CDR2 is SYDVKM. The CDR3 covers 13 residues. Trimming took 4 bases from V and 2 from J; bases not matched to a gene: 1. DNA of the CDR3: TGTGCCAGCAGTTGGGGACAGCAAGAGACCCAGTACTTC. Its protein is CASSWGQQETQYF. Full variable domain (outside the CDR3, taken from reference TRBV28 and TRBJ2-5): DVKVTQSSRYLVKRTGEKVFLECVQDMDHENMFWYRQDPGLGLRLIYFSYDVKMKEKGDIPEGYSVSREKKERFSLILESASTNQTSMYLCASSWGQQETQYFGPGTRLLVL.

This rearrangement joins TRBV10-3 to TRBJ2-2; D gene uncertain. Germline V gene data show CDR1 as ENHRY and CDR2 as SYGVKD. V was trimmed by 2 bases and J by 9 bases, leaving 10 bases between them. This CDR3 is built from 13 residues. The CDR3 nucleotides are TGTGCCATCAGTGAGACTTTATCCCGGGAGCTGTTTTTT. Its translation is CAISETLSRELFF.

V usage is TRBV7-2 and J usage is TRBJ1-2; D not certain. Germline CDR1 and CDR2: SGHTA and FQGNSA. With 5 bases removed from V and 2 bases from J, the gap between germline ends came to 9 bases. This CDR3 region has 13 residues. The CDR3 coding sequence is TGTGCCAGCAGCCCAAACGGGAACTATGGCTACACCTTC. Translating gives CASSPNGNYGYTF.

This chain links TRBV18 with TRBJ1-4; 7 nucleotides line up with TRBD1. The CDR3 totals 15 residues. The V gene end was trimmed by 6 bases and the J gene end by 3 bases; junction bases not matched to a gene: 7. Germline V gives CDR1 KGHSH, CDR2 LQKENI. DNA for the CDR3: TGTGCCAGCTCCGACAGGGTCAATTCTAATGAAAAACTGTTTTTT. Translating gives CASSDRVNSNEKLFF.

A word on this clone: The same CDR3 arises from other DNA sequences in this sample as well. Here the CDR3 reads CASSLGSSGNNEQFF. The CDR3 DNA follows: TGTGCCAGCAGCTTGGGGTCTAGCGGAAACAATGAGCAGTTCTTC. The gene calls are TRBV5-4 and TRBJ2-1, with TRBD2 identical over 7 bases. The germline V gene has CDR1 SGHNT and CDR2 YYREEE (reference sequence). V shed 0 bases and J 5 bases; nucleotides not matched to a gene: 5. The CDR3 has 15 amino acids.

The chain joins TRBV30 to TRBJ1-2; D uncertain. The CDR3 is made up of 15 amino acids. V was shortened by 2 bases and J by 7 bases, with 20 bases between the two germline ends. CDR1 is GTSNPN and CDR2 is SVGIG in the germline V gene (reference sequence). The CDR3 coding sequence is TGTGCCTGGAGTCTTCCTAGGTGGCCTACGCGTGGCTACACCTTC. This gives the protein CAWSLPRWPTRGYTF.

The chain combines TRBV5-1 with TRBJ2-1, with a tentative D call TRBD1 (6 bases). There are 13 residues in the CDR3. Trimming pared 3 bases from V and 6 bases from J, leaving 10 bases between. The V gene's germline CDR1 is SGHRS and CDR2 YFSETQ. The CDR3 sequence is CASSSRGFNEQFF. The CDR3 region has the DNA TGCGCCAGCAGCTCGAGGGGGTTCAATGAGCAGTTCTTC. Full variable domain (outside the CDR3, taken from reference TRBV5-1 and TRBJ2-1): KAGVTQTPRYLIKTRGQQVTLSCSPISGHRSVSWYQQTPGQGLQFLFEYFSETQRNKGNFPGRFSGRQFSNSRSEMNVSTLELGDSALYLCASSSRGFNEQFFGPGTRLTVL.

The chain is built from TRBV5-6 and TRBJ1-3; D remains unclear. Germline loops: CDR1 SGHDT, CDR2 YYEEEE. CDR3 length equals 16 residues. Trimming removed 4 bases from V and 0 bases from J, with 14 bases in between. The CDR3, as DNA: TGTGCCAGCAGCACCACTCAGGATGTCTCTGGAAACACCATATATTTT. It encodes CASSTTQDVSGNTIYF.